This T cell receptor beta chain appears in the sequencing data of a study of T-cell memory formation after mild COVID-19. Study observations and caveats: Second-wave clones reaching peak frequency on day 37 lacked confirmed SARS-CoV-2 specificity. Detection of some responders pre-infection suggested pre-existing cross-reactive memory T cells participated.

This clonotype was observed a few times. Its specificity is not known. TCRdb re-analysed the 5' RACE reads in MiXCR, keeping a single row per CDR3 protein. The sample yields around 370,000 distinct CDR3 sequences, around 20% seen once. The trim removed 1 base at V and 10 bases at J, leaving 10 bases unmatched. This CDR3 contains 15 residues. Germline V gene data show CDR1 as MGHRA and CDR2 as YSYEKL. J is TRBJ1-1 and V is TRBV4-1; 9 bases agree with TRBD1. The sequence came from an adult woman who had mild COVID-19 (a few samples of this study predate the infection). Cell type and time point are not known. The specimen sequenced was PBMCs or a T cell subset sorted from them (not recorded which). Here the CDR3 DNA reads TGCGCCAGCAGCCAAGCCCGTCCCGGGACAGGGAGAGCTTTCTTT. This encodes CASSQARPGTGRAFF.